The 21 T cell receptor beta chains presented below share a single source sample, sequenced in a study of blood T cells in healthy people across ages. It was with a sample-barcoded 5' primer and a J-beta primer mix that a second PCR of about 7 to 12 cycles was run. MiXCR, run by TCRdb on the 5' RACE reads, gives a single entry per CDR3 protein. The repertoire consists of about 800,000 distinct CDR3 sequences, with roughly 46% occurring once and the leading ten covering 15% to 20%. Sequenced sample: blood. The receptor source for this set is an older man in good health.

The chain recombines TRBV5-1 with TRBJ2-7; TRBD2 matches at 11 bases. This CDR3 is 15 amino acids long. Germline V gene sequence: CDR1 SGHRS, CDR2 YFSETQ. Losses at the gene ends were 6 bases for V and 7 bases for J; bases not matched to a gene: 12. CDR3 DNA sequence: TGCGCCAGCATCCCACTAGCGGGAGAAGAAAAGGAGCAGTACTTC. It is translated as CASIPLAGEEKEQYF.

J is TRBJ2-5 and V is TRBV3-1; D possibly corresponds to TRBD2 (5 bases). Germline values: CDR1 LGHDT, CDR2 YNNKEL (reference sequence). This CDR3 comprises 14 residues. The germline V and J ends were trimmed by 0 bases and 9 bases, with 14 bases remaining between them. The CDR3 is CASSQDGGLTAQYF. The CDR3 DNA sequence: TGTGCCAGCAGCCAAGATGGCGGGTTGACGGCCCAGTACTTC.

The chain employs TRBV7-2 and TRBJ2-3; 9 nucleotides line up with TRBD1. With V trimmed by 4 bases and J by 4 bases, 12 bases remained unmatched. This CDR3 contains 17 residues. Per the germline V gene, CDR1 is SGHTA and CDR2 is FQGNSA. The CDR3 region is CASSWKLGQGRSDTQYF. CDR3 bases: TGTGCCAGCAGCTGGAAACTGGGACAGGGACGCTCAGATACGCAGTATTTT. The full variable domain, completed using reference TRBV7-2 and TRBJ2-3, is GAGVSQSPSNKVTEKGKDVELRCDPISGHTALYWYRQSLGQGLEFLIYFQGNSAPDKSGLPSDRFSAERTGGSVSTLTIQRTQQEDSAVYLCASSWKLGQGRSDTQYFGPGTRLTVL.

This rearrangement joins TRBV28 to TRBJ1-4; the D is unclear. The CDR3 consists of 14 residues. V lost 6 bases and J lost 3, with 11 bases in between. Germline V gene sequence: CDR1 MDHEN, CDR2 SYDVKM. The CDR3 sequence is CASRLQNSNEKLFF. CDR3 DNA: TGTGCCAGCAGGCTACAGAACTCTAATGAAAAACTGTTTTTT.

With respect to this clonotype: A read error is possible here, since a much larger clone lies one base away. The J gene is TRBJ1-2, the V gene TRBV15; D might be TRBD1 (5 bases). The length of the CDR3 is 14 residues. CDR1 is LNHNV and CDR2 is YYDKDF in the germline V gene (reference sequence). This CDR3 reads CATSRDGGNYDYTF. In DNA, the CDR3 is TGTGCCACCAGCAGAGATGGGGGTAACTATGACTACACCTTC.

In this sample, this clonotype turned up a few times. The V and J genes are TRBV20-1 and TRBJ2-5, with 7 positions matching TRBD2. CDR1 and CDR2 from the germline V gene are DFQATT and SNEGSKA (reference sequence). V shed 3 bases and J 1 base; nucleotides not matched to a gene: 11. The CDR3 covers 16 residues. CDR3 sequence reads: CSARGRGARFQETQYF. DNA of the CDR3: TGCAGTGCTAGGGGGAGGGGCGCGCGATTCCAAGAGACCCAGTACTTC.

The chain couples TRBV20-1 to TRBJ1-5, with 8 bases lining up with TRBD1. Losses at the gene ends were 5 bases for V and 2 bases for J; bases not matched to a gene: 8. The V gene's germline CDR1 is DFQATT and CDR2 SNEGSKA (reference sequence). The CDR3 sequence is 15 residues long. Here the CDR3 DNA reads TGCAGTGCTCTCAGGGGGCCCCTTGGCAATCAGCCCCAGCATTTT. Its protein product is CSALRGPLGNQPQHF.

A word on this clonotype: Possible read error: a much larger clone is one base away. This chain uses TRBV5-1 with TRBJ2-1; 9 bases are a match to TRBD2. The V gene's germline CDR1 is SGHRS and CDR2 YFSETQ. V gave up 5 bases and J gave up 9 bases; unmatched junction bases: 21. The CDR3 is 18 residues long. The CDR3 loop is CASRNERGGSGSLSEQFF. The CDR3 bases are TGCGCCAGCAGAAACGAGCGAGGTGGTAGCGGGAGTTTAAGTGAGCAGTTCTTC.

This clonotype turned up a few times. The CDR3 DNA is TGTGCCAGCAGCTCCCATGGGACGGAAGAAGAGACCCAGTACTTC. It yields the protein CASSSHGTEEETQYF. V usage is TRBV7-2 and J usage is TRBJ2-5; the D gene could be TRBD1 or TRBD2 (5 bases each). V was shortened by 4 bases and J by 3 bases, with 15 bases between the two germline ends. The germline V gene encodes CDR1 SGHTA and CDR2 FQGNSA. This CDR3 has 15 residues.

The chain carries TRBV20-1 and TRBJ2-7, with D possibly being TRBD1 (6 bases). Trimming left V 6 bases short and J 0 bases short, with 15 bases between. The germline CDR1 and CDR2 sequences are DFQATT and SNEGSKA (reference sequence). The CDR3 length is 14 residues. The CDR3 here is CSAGQFLSSYEQYF. As DNA, the CDR3 is TGCAGTGCAGGACAGTTCTTAAGCTCCTACGAGCAGTACTTC.

J is TRBJ2-1 and V is TRBV27; D is undetermined. This CDR3 is 14 amino acids long. V was pared by 5 bases and J by 3 bases, with 11 bases between. Germline CDR1 and CDR2: MNHEY and SMNVEV (reference sequence). CDR3 protein: CASSLGTHYNEQFF. CDR3 nucleotides: TGTGCCAGCAGTCTTGGTACACACTACAATGAGCAGTTCTTC.

This chain links TRBV4-1 with TRBJ2-7, with a possible D match to TRBD2 (7 bases). Deletions cut 6 bases from V and 3 bases from J, with 21 bases between. The CDR3 totals 16 residues. CDR1 is MGHRA and CDR2 is YSYEKL in the germline V gene. CDR3 region: CASSEGRAGAYYEQYF. The CDR3 DNA sequence: TGCGCCAGCAGTGAAGGCCGCGCGGGGGCTTACTACGAGCAGTACTTC.

This clonotype has a count of ten or more. The chain is built from TRBV7-2 and TRBJ2-3; D remains unclear. CDR1 and CDR2 from the germline V gene are SGHTA and FQGNSA. Trimming pared 8 bases from V and 0 bases from J, leaving 12 bases between. CDR3 size: 14 residues. For the CDR3, the DNA is TGTGCCAGCTGCGACGGCCTTAGCACAGATACGCAGTATTTT. Its translation: CASCDGLSTDTQYF.

V gene TRBV27 combines with J gene TRBJ2-5; the D is unclear. The CDR3 contains 14 residues. The V and J ends lost 4 bases and 2 bases respectively, with 11 bases between them. Germline V gives CDR1 MNHEY, CDR2 SMNVEV (reference sequence). In DNA form, the CDR3 reads TGTGCCAGCAGTTACGGGCTTAATCAAGAGACCCAGTACTTC. Amino acid sequence: CASSYGLNQETQYF.

The chain uses TRBV11-2 and TRBJ2-5; tentative D call: TRBD1 (6 bases). CDR3 length: 16 amino acids. CDR1 SGHAT and CDR2 FQNNGV come from the germline V gene. V lost 2 bases, J lost 2 bases, and 15 bases lay in between. The CDR3 is CASSLTYQGSQETQYF. CDR3 in DNA: TGTGCCAGCAGCTTAACGTACCAGGGGAGTCAAGAGACCCAGTACTTC.

A few counts support this clonotype. Written as DNA, the CDR3 is TGCAGTGCTAGAGAAGCCGGTCTCTCCGAGCAGTACTTC. Protein: CSAREAGLSEQYF. V gene TRBV20-1 combines with J gene TRBJ2-7, with D unresolved. Trimming removed 0 bases from V and 6 bases from J, with 12 bases in between. The CDR3 sequence is 13 residues long. Germline V gene lookup returns CDR1 DFQATT and CDR2 SNEGSKA (reference sequence).

V usage is TRBV28 and J usage is TRBJ2-7, with a tentative D call TRBD2 (6 bases). V shed 2 bases and J shed 4 bases, with 18 bases lying between them. The germline CDR1 and CDR2 sequences are MDHEN and SYDVKM. The CDR3 is 16 amino acids. As DNA, the CDR3 is TGTGCCAGCAGTTTAGCTAGCGCGGGTCTAGTGTACGAGCAGTACTTC. Protein product: CASSLASAGLVYEQYF.

The chain uses TRBV5-4 and TRBJ2-5; D gene uncertain. The J call may be incorrect, as the DNA end agrees better with TRBJ2-7. The germline gives CDR1 SGHNT, CDR2 YYREEE (reference sequence). The CDR3 runs 15 residues. CDR3 nucleotide sequence: TGTGCCAGCAGCTTGGACGCTCTCCTGGGGAACGAGCAGTACTTC. This gives the protein CASSLDALLGNEQYF.

The V call is TRBV9, the J call TRBJ2-7; 10 bases are a match to TRBD2. V lost 3 bases, J lost 5 bases, and 5 bases stayed unmatched. The CDR3 is 14 residues long. CDR1 and CDR2 (germline): SGDLS, YYNGEE. In DNA form, the CDR3 reads TGTGCCAGCAGCGCTAGCGGGAGTTGGAACGAGCAGTACTTC. As protein: CASSASGSWNEQYF.

In this sample, this clonotype turned up many times. The chain carries TRBV12-3 or TRBV12-4 and TRBJ1-2; 8 bases are shared with TRBD1. The CDR3 sequence is 14 residues long. Germline trimming cut 6 bases from V and 5 bases from J; bases unmatched to any gene: 8. CDR3 region: CASSPVRQGYGYTF. Written as DNA, the CDR3 is TGTGCCAGCAGCCCGGTCCGACAGGGGTATGGCTACACCTTC.

In this sample, this clonotype turned up many times. V gene TRBV5-1 combines with J gene TRBJ2-1, with D unclear. V was shortened by 4 bases and J by 4 bases, with 12 bases between the two germline ends. The germline V gene encodes CDR1 SGHRS and CDR2 YFSETQ. The length of the CDR3 is 14 residues. For the CDR3, the DNA is TGCGCCAGCAGCCTATCGCTAGAATACAATGAGCAGTTCTTC. Its translation is CASSLSLEYNEQFF.